These 23 T cell receptor beta chains share one sample of origin, sequenced in a study of PD-1 blockade in mismatch repair-deficient tumors. Clones were read by immunoSEQ multiplex PCR, and TCRdb kept only the in-frame ones, dropping some. The table lists over 20,000 clones, nearly 85% of them singletons. The sequencing here drew on peripheral blood, taken 12 weeks after starting pembrolizumab. The receptors originated from an adult with mismatch repair-deficient cancer.

The chain uses TRBV2 and TRBJ2-3; D not certain. V was shortened by 0 bases and J by 11 bases, with 21 bases between the two germline ends. The CDR3 contains 16 residues. Germline V CDR1 and CDR2: SNHLY, FYNNEI. Written as DNA, the CDR3 is TGTGCCAGCAGTGAAGCGAGGCAGAGGATCCTCGCCGGGCAGTATTTT. Protein: CASSEARQRILAGQYF.

This clone was detected once. This chain's CDR3 is CASSQDKRERGQETQYF. CDR3 sequence (DNA): TGTGCCAGCAGCCAAGATAAGCGGGAGAGAGGACAAGAGACCCAGTACTTC. The chain carries TRBV14 and TRBJ2-5; TRBD2 matches 8 bases. V was clipped by 0 bases and J by 2 bases; unmatched bases: 8. The CDR3 is 17 amino acids. The germline V gene encodes CDR1 SGHDN and CDR2 FVKESK. Supplemented by reference TRBV14 and TRBJ2-5, the full variable domain reads EAGVTQFPSHSVIEKGQTVTLRCDPISGHDNLYWYRRVMGKEIKFLLHFVKESKQDESGMPNNRFLAERTGGTYSTLKVQPAELEDSGVYFCASSQDKRERGQETQYFGPGTRLLVL.

The V call is TRBV5-5, the J call TRBJ1-5; TRBD1 is a possible D gene (5 bases). The germline V gene encodes CDR1 SGHKS and CDR2 YYEKEE (reference sequence). The CDR3 extends over 15 amino acids. V gave up 3 bases and J gave up 5 bases, with 15 bases separating them. The CDR3 DNA follows: TGTGCCAGCAGCTCCCCGGACACAGGCGATCAGCCCCAGCATTTT. This sequence encodes CASSSPDTGDQPQHF.

The rearrangement uses TRBV9 and TRBJ1-3, with D possibly TRBD1 on 6 matching bases. Germline CDR1 is SGDLS and CDR2 is YYNGEE. Trimming left V 2 bases short and J 1 base short, with 13 bases between. This CDR3 has 16 amino acids. CDR3: CASSVTGSPSGNTIYF. The DNA for the CDR3 is TGTGCCAGCAGCGTTACAGGGTCACCTTCTGGAAACACCATATATTTT.

This sequence joins TRBV6-1 and TRBJ1-1, with D perhaps matching TRBD1 (5 bases). The CDR3 has 13 residues. V was cut by 6 bases and J by 4 bases, with 12 bases left in between. Germline values: CDR1 MNHNS, CDR2 SASEGT. CDR3 DNA: TGTGCCAGCAGACTCGGGACCCCCACTGAAGCTTTCTTT. This gives the protein CASRLGTPTEAFF.

This clone has only one observation. The chain uses TRBV5-8 and TRBJ2-7, with TRBD1 matching over 10 bases. Germline V gene data show CDR1 as SGHTS and CDR2 as YDEGEE. The J segment lost 5 bases and the V segment lost 8 bases, leaving 7 bases of the junction unmatched. The CDR3 is 13 amino acids. In nucleotides, the CDR3 is TGTGCCAGGGTGCGGGACAGGGGCGACGAGCAGTACTTC. It codes for CARVRDRGDEQYF. Based on the CDR3 plus reference TRBV5-8 and TRBJ2-7, the full variable domain is EAGVTQSPTHLIKTRGQQATLRCSPISGHTSVYWYQQALGLGLQFLLWYDEGEERNRGNFPPRFSGRQFPNYSSELNVNALELEDSALYLCARVRDRGDEQYFGPGTRLTVT.

The chain has TRBV30 and TRBJ2-7, with D possibly TRBD2 on 5 matching bases. The CDR3 has 16 amino acids. V was cut by 2 bases and J by 1 base, with 18 bases left in between. CDR1 is GTSNPN, CDR2 SVGIG, per germline (reference sequence). The CDR3 DNA follows: TGTGCCTGGAGTCCCGGGAAGCGACGGGGTTCCTACGAGCAGTACTTC. Its protein is CAWSPGKRRGSYEQYF.

The chain is built from TRBV7-9 and TRBJ2-2; the D is unclear. The V gene lost 0 bases and the J gene lost 1 base, with 9 bases spanning the gap. This CDR3 comprises 16 residues. Germline V gene data show CDR1 as SEHNR and CDR2 as FQNEAQ (reference sequence). The CDR3 here is CASSLAHSQNTGELFF. CDR3 in DNA: TGTGCCAGCAGCTTAGCCCACTCTCAGAACACCGGGGAGCTGTTTTTT. Supplemented by reference TRBV7-9 and TRBJ2-2, the full variable domain reads DTGVSQNPRHKITKRGQNVTFRCDPISEHNRLYWYRQTLGQGPEFLTYFQNEAQLEKSRLLSDRFSAERPKGSFSTLEIQRTEQGDSAMYLCASSLAHSQNTGELFFGEGSRLTVL.

The chain couples TRBV11-2 to TRBJ2-7; TRBD2 aligns across 10 bases. Germline V gives CDR1 SGHAT, CDR2 FQNNGV. Unmatched junction bases numbered 9, after V lost 5 bases and J lost 5 bases. The CDR3 covers 15 residues. The CDR3 loop is CASSPQGLARDEQYF. The CDR3 coding sequence is TGTGCCAGCAGCCCCCAGGGACTAGCGCGCGACGAGCAGTACTTC.

This clone was recorded a few times. This rearrangement joins TRBV5-4 to TRBJ2-5, with 7 bases lining up with TRBD1. The V gene end was trimmed by 3 bases and the J gene end by 0 bases; junction bases not matched to a gene: 11. The CDR3 sequence is 17 residues long. The germline V gene has CDR1 SGHNT and CDR2 YYREEE (reference sequence). As DNA, the CDR3 is TGTGCCAGCAGCTATCGCCGGGACAGTATAAACCAAGAGACCCAGTACTTC. Its protein is CASSYRRDSINQETQYF.

A single count supports this clone. The chain uses TRBV30 and TRBJ2-3, with TRBD2 matching 8 bases. The CDR3 contains 15 residues. Germline lookup yields CDR1 GTSNPN and CDR2 SVGIG (reference sequence). The DNA of the CDR3 is TGTGCTTTTAGCGGGGACGATTCTAGCACAGATACGCAGTATTTT. Translating it yields CAFSGDDSSTDTQYF.

The CDR3 loop is CASSFLGNLGVGSEQFF. For the CDR3, the DNA is TGTGCCAGCAGTTTTCTTGGGAATCTCGGGGTTGGGTCTGAGCAGTTCTTC. The chain employs TRBV27 and TRBJ2-1; TRBD2 might be the D (5 bases). The V gene's germline CDR1 is MNHEY and CDR2 SMNVEV (reference sequence). The CDR3 has 17 residues. V lost 3 bases and J lost 9, with 24 bases in between.

The gene calls are TRBV2 and TRBJ2-5; TRBD1 aligns across 7 bases. Trimming took 6 bases from V and 2 from J; bases not matched to a gene: 0. This CDR3 is 12 amino acids long. CDR1 is SNHLY and CDR2 is FYNNEI in the germline V gene. The CDR3 here is CASRGQQETQYF. CDR3 nucleotides: TGTGCCAGCAGGGGACAGCAAGAGACCCAGTACTTC.

The chain joins TRBV11-2 to TRBJ2-7; D not certain. The CDR3 runs 13 residues. Trimming took 5 bases from V and 1 from J, leaving 9 bases between them. Germline loops: CDR1 SGHAT, CDR2 FQNNGV. CDR3 in DNA: TGTGCCAGCAGCCCCATCGAGTCCTACGAGCAGTACTTC. Its protein product is CASSPIESYEQYF.

This clone was recorded a few times. The V gene is TRBV5-1, the J gene TRBJ1-2; 7 bases match TRBD1. The J segment lost 4 bases and the V segment lost 4 bases, leaving 10 bases of the junction unmatched. Germline values: CDR1 SGHRS, CDR2 YFSETQ. The length of the CDR3 is 15 residues. CDR3 region: CASSPTIQGSYGYTF. In DNA, the CDR3 is TGCGCCAGCAGCCCAACCATACAGGGGAGCTATGGCTACACCTTC.

This chain joins TRBV28 and TRBJ2-1; 8 nucleotides match TRBD2. Losses at the gene ends were 4 bases for V and 7 bases for J; bases not matched to a gene: 9. The CDR3 length is 15 residues. The germline V gene encodes CDR1 MDHEN and CDR2 SYDVKM. The CDR3 spells CASSSATSDMNEQFF. CDR3 sequence (DNA): TGTGCCAGCAGTTCAGCGACTAGCGACATGAATGAGCAGTTCTTC.

This sequence joins TRBV28 and TRBJ2-7, with 7 bases fitting TRBD1. In germline, CDR1 is MDHEN, CDR2 SYDVKM. The V and J ends lost 2 bases and 7 bases, in that order; junction bases with no gene match: 8. The CDR3 is 14 residues long. The CDR3 bases are TGTGCCAGCAGTTTAGTAGGGGGCGGACATGAGCAGTACTTC. The encoded protein is CASSLVGGGHEQYF.

This chain connects TRBV28 to TRBJ1-4; D may be TRBD1 (6 bases). V was shortened by 6 bases and J by 2 bases, with 10 bases between the two germline ends. The CDR3 totals 14 residues. The germline V gene has CDR1 MDHEN and CDR2 SYDVKM. As DNA, the CDR3 is TGTGCCAGCAGACAAACAGGGACTAATGAAAAACTGTTTTTT. Residues: CASRQTGTNEKLFF.

This clone was counted only a few times. V is TRBV4-3 and J is TRBJ2-2, with 8 bases fitting TRBD1. CDR3 length: 16 residues. Germline V lookup: CDR1 LGHNA, CDR2 YSLEER. After removal of 0 bases from V and 6 bases from J, the junction contained 6 bases not matched to a gene. The CDR3 loop is CASSQDPGGGAGELFF. The CDR3 coding sequence is TGCGCCAGCAGCCAAGACCCAGGGGGCGGAGCCGGGGAGCTGTTTTTT.

The V and J genes are TRBV27 and TRBJ2-7; D could derive from TRBD1 or TRBD2 (6 bases each). Germline V CDR1 and CDR2: MNHEY, SMNVEV (reference sequence). V dropped 2 bases and J dropped 0 bases, with 29 bases sitting between them. CDR3 length: 21 amino acids. DNA of the CDR3: TGTGCCAGCAGTTTACCCTACGGGGGCAGTCCCTCCGGGACGGGCTCCTACGAGCAGTACTTC. This encodes CASSLPYGGSPSGTGSYEQYF.

V usage is TRBV30 and J usage is TRBJ1-1; D is uncertain. The CDR3 spans 13 residues. Trimming cost V 4 bases and J 1 base, with 10 bases left between them. Germline loops: CDR1 GTSNPN, CDR2 SVGIG (reference sequence). The CDR3 DNA follows: TGTGCCTGGAAGATCGACGCGAACACTGAAGCTTTCTTT. It is translated as CAWKIDANTEAFF.

This chain connects TRBV6-5 to TRBJ1-5; possible D gene TRBD1, 5 bases. Germline V lookup: CDR1 MNHEY, CDR2 SVGAGI. The V gene lost 6 bases and the J gene lost 0 bases, with 9 bases spanning the gap. This CDR3 region has 14 residues. CDR3 sequence reads: CASRDINSNQPQHF. For the CDR3, the DNA is TGTGCCAGCAGGGACATTAATAGCAATCAGCCCCAGCATTTT.

V is TRBV6-1 and J is TRBJ2-1; 10 positions match TRBD1. Trimming removed 0 bases from V and 6 bases from J; junction bases left unmatched: 2. Germline CDR1 MNHNS, CDR2 SASEGT. The CDR3 is 15 residues long. CDR3 DNA: TGTGCCAGCAGTGAAGCGCGGACAGGGGGCAATGAGCAGTTCTTC. Its translation is CASSEARTGGNEQFF.